The rows below give T cell receptor beta chains drawn from one sample of a study of molecular identifiers for immune sequencing clone quantification. TCRdb re-called the PCR reads through MiXCR, storing one row per CDR3 protein. The sample comprises a few hundred thousand distinct CDR3 sequences, roughly 26% of which are singletons, and approximately 0.76% rests with the top ten. Sequencing was performed on naive CD8+ T cells from blood, with Jurkat cell RNA spiked in. The receptor source for this set is a human donor in good health. Some libraries in this study had Jurkat cell RNA spiked in. Both conserved end residues are part of each CDR3.

J gene | V gene | CDR3 protein
TRBJ1-1 | TRBV28 | CASSLGRGLEAFF
TRBJ1-1 | TRBV7-9 | CASSDRGLTEAFF
TRBJ1-2 | TRBV7-2 | CASSPGQGASGYTF
TRBJ2-5 | TRBV6-2/TRBV6-3 | CASSDLASGRETQYF
TRBJ2-7 | TRBV30 | CAWSWVDGYEQYF
TRBJ2-2 | TRBV6-2/TRBV6-3 | CASSYPGLASNTGELFF
TRBJ1-1 | TRBV19 | CASSFQTGPYTEAFF
TRBJ2-2 | TRBV5-6 | CASSLATNTGELFF
TRBJ2-7 | TRBV7-2 | CASSPRAPYEQYF
TRBJ1-1 | TRBV2 | CASSPGVDTEAFF
TRBJ1-6 | TRBV10-3 | CASSLRGWNSPLHF
TRBJ2-7 | TRBV5-1 | CASSLASPLEQYF
TRBJ2-5 | TRBV30 | CAWRGMGPETQYF
TRBJ1-1 | TRBV4-3 | CASSQEVGVQTSEAFF
TRBJ2-3 | TRBV28 | CASSLFLAGETDTQYF
TRBJ2-7 | TRBV7-9 | CASSSTSGRGYEQYF
TRBJ2-1 | TRBV6-5 | CASSYSRSEQFF
TRBJ2-5 | TRBV5-1 | CASTPHRGARQEPQYF
TRBJ1-5 | TRBV28 | CASSPRGTIVQPQHF
TRBJ2-7 | TRBV11-2 | CASSLVGGGVDEQYF
TRBJ2-3 | TRBV12-3/TRBV12-4 | CASSLRAFSRGEDTQYF
TRBJ1-5 | TRBV6-5 | CASSPTGTGESLPRWNQPQHF
TRBJ2-3 | TRBV7-9 | CASSLTWDSGTDTQYF
TRBJ1-5 | TRBV2 | CASSEGTGIGNQPQHF
TRBJ2-3 | TRBV20-1 | CSARDLGEPLF
TRBJ2-3 | TRBV7-2 | CASSFFPGYTQYF
TRBJ2-5 | TRBV7-9 | CASSLTVAGSGGETQYF
TRBJ1-5 | TRBV28 | CASSSRYVPSNQPQHF
TRBJ2-1 | TRBV7-6 | CASRDGTSGYNEQFF
TRBJ2-1 | TRBV14 | CASSQEPGHGQFF
TRBJ2-3 | TRBV10-3 | CAISYGTSGTDTQYF
TRBJ1-5 | TRBV20-1 | CSARSGQGSSNQPQHF
TRBJ2-5 | TRBV15 | CATSRVPGSGETQYF
TRBJ1-2 | TRBV4-3 | CASSQDRSGKNYGYTF
TRBJ1-6 | TRBV7-9 | CASSRAHGQGLNSPLHF
TRBJ2-5 | TRBV7-8 | CASSLARGGAPQETQYF
TRBJ2-3 | TRBV20-1 | CSARDRALGLAGGTDTQYF
TRBJ2-1 | TRBV2 | CASSGGTDPSIRSYNEQFF
TRBJ1-5 | TRBV30 | CAWSLEHRGSQPQHF
TRBJ2-7 | TRBV14 | CASSPTIYEQYF
TRBJ1-1 | TRBV19 | CASSIGGTPNTEAFF
TRBJ1-6 | TRBV6-1 | CASSEGRGSYNSPLHF
TRBJ2-5 | TRBV20-1 | CSADGTGGTRETQYF
TRBJ1-1 | TRBV7-9 | CASSPPGWTEAFF
TRBJ2-1 | TRBV20-1 | CSARPTTGAHEQFF
TRBJ1-5 | TRBV4-1 | CASSETGGGGGNQPQHF
TRBJ2-1 | TRBV27 | CASSLGILAGGFYNEQFF
TRBJ2-7 | TRBV6-5 | CASSVGHHYEQYF
TRBJ2-7 | TRBV20-1 | CSARGYEQYF
TRBJ2-3 | TRBV12-3/TRBV12-4 | CASSTASGGAPQTGAQYF
TRBJ1-4 | TRBV12-3/TRBV12-4 | CASSESDEKLFF
TRBJ2-7 | TRBV25-1 | CASSETGGFSYEQYF